Sequencing of this T cell receptor beta chain was carried out in a study of T cells after yellow fever vaccination. The germline V and J ends were trimmed by 1 base and 8 bases, with 6 bases remaining between them. The germline gives CDR1 SGHVS, CDR2 FNYEAQ. This CDR3 comprises 13 residues. Study findings and constraints: There was a small share of clonotypes that showed up in both the CD4 and CD8 compartments. Most primary-vaccination clones recurred post-booster (about 96% CD4, over 70% CD8).

With regard to this clonotype: Antigen specificity is unknown.

From the 5' RACE reads, TCRdb called clonotypes with MiXCR, one entry per CDR3 protein. The sample has 340,000 or so distinct CDR3 sequences; around 13% are singletons. This receptor was identified in a man aged 18 to 29 who received the YFV17D yellow fever vaccine. The chain has TRBV7-6 and TRBJ1-6; tentative D call: TRBD1 (5 bases). The specimen comprised CD4+ T cells sorted from PBMCs, sampled 15 days after the yellow fever booster vaccination. The CDR3: CASSLEGDSPLHF. Written as DNA, the CDR3 is TGTGCCAGCAGCTTAGAAGGGGATTCACCCCTCCACTTT.